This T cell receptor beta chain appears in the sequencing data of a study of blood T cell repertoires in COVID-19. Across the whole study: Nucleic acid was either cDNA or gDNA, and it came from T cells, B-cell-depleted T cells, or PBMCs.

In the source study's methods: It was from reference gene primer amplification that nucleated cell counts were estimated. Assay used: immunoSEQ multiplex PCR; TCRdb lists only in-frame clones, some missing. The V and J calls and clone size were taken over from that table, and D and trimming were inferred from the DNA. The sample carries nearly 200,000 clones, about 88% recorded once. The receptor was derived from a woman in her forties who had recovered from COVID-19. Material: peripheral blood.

CDR3 coding DNA: TGTGCCAGTAGTATAGATGAACACCTTAACTATGGCTACACCTTC. Translation: CASSIDEHLNYGYTF. This sequence joins TRBV19 and TRBJ1-2, with D hard to call. This CDR3 region has 15 residues. V lost 0 bases and J lost 1, with 9 bases in between. The germline V gene has CDR1 LNHDA and CDR2 SQIVND (reference sequence).